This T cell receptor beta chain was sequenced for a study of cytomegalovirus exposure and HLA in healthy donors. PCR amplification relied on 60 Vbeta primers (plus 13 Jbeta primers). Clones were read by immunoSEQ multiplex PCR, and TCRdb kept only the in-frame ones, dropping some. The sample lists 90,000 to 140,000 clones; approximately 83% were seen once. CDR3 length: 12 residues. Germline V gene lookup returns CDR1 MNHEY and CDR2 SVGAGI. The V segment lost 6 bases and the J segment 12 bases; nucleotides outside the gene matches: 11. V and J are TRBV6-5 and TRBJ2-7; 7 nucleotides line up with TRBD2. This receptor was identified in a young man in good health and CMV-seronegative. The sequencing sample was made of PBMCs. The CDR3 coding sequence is TGTGCCAGCAGCCTCGGCCCGGGACTATGGTACTTC. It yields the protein CASSLGPGLWYF.